This T cell receptor (beta chain) comes out of a study of Graves' ophthalmopathy and Graves' hyperthyroidism (dated by TCRdb to 2017 to 2018). In the study overall: Peripheral blood samples were taken at the time of initial diagnosis, before any treatment was given. The study used TCR beta repertoire signatures to distinguish Graves' ophthalmopathy from Graves' hyperthyroidism and to predict progression to ophthalmopathy. In total, some 140 blood samples were TCR-sequenced: roughly 45 ophthalmopathy, approximately 80 hyperthyroidism and roughly 17 hyperthyroidism-to-ophthalmopathy patients. A discovery set of 100 patients (more than 40 ophthalmopathy, around 57 stable hyperthyroidism) was enrolled to explore V-J signatures distinguishing ophthalmopathy from hyperthyroidism. The independent validation cohort included under 20 hyperthyroidism patients plus 17 patients who later progressed from hyperthyroidism to ophthalmopathy. In roughly six hyperthyroidism patients, the T-cell repertoires found in thyroid tissue were compared with those found in blood. Once sampling was done, hyperthyroidism patients were given methimazole at a starting dose of 30 mg daily, while ophthalmopathy patients were given high-dose intravenous methylprednisolone. The roughly 91 discovery patients were randomly split 7:3 into training and test sets. Overall results and qualifications from the work: Sample size was not predetermined statistically, and investigators were not blinded to group allocation. Ophthalmopathy was separated from stable hyperthyroidism by the 13-signature model with roughly 87% sensitivity and about 83% specificity in cross-validation and with 80%/75% in the test set. Most of the expanded thyroid clonotypes with a frequency above 0.001 were also detected in blood, and it was suggested that the thyroid immune response may be reflected by blood repertoires. In validation, the model predicted ophthalmopathy progression with roughly 68% sensitivity and 72.22% specificity; some 13 predicted patients were CT-confirmed with GO in a median of about 7.1 months.

For repertoire sequencing, the TCR beta CDR3 regions were amplified from RNA transcripts. HTBI primers and the Qiagen OneStep RT-PCR kit were used in a first-round RT-PCR, which was followed by a second-round multiplex PCR, size selection and purification. Sequencing of the libraries was carried out on an Illumina HiSeq2000 in paired-end mode with 100 bp reads. On the authors' methods: SOAPnuke was used to process the reads, throwing out any read that had adapters, had uncalled bases, had a mean Phred below 15, or lacked an exact constant-primer or identifier match. COPE v1.2.5 was used to merge high-quality paired reads. Each unique nucleotide sequence was defined as a clonotype, and clonotypes were aligned to IMGT TRB V, D and J references with MiTCR v1.1. The analysis was limited to V-J combinations with a frequency above 0.0001, which together covered more than 98% of repertoires. For each V-J combination, a TCR clonal expansion and chaos score was defined as the ratio of F50 clonal expansion to chaos observed in the TCRdist matrix. Welch's t-statistics and random forest were used to narrow the features down to approximately twelve V-J combinations, which were then fed into a naive Bayes classifier. The similarity between thyroid and blood repertoires was quantified using the Morisita-Horn index. TCRdb ran its own pipeline on the public reads, namely fastp trimming at Q25 and MiXCR clone calling, and kept in-frame beta chains. When rows share a CDR3 protein, they turn into one entry using the most common DNA and genes. The V and J calls follow TCRdb's processing rather than the paper's. Recorded for this sample are 680,000 or so distinct CDR3 sequences; about a fifth of them occurred a single time. The leading ten clones occupy approximately 7.7% of the sample.

As concerns this clonotype: No antigen is known for it. Per-base qualities were not stored, and no clone one base away is much larger.

Including the terminal cysteine and phenylalanine, the CDR3 comprises 14 residues. Just CDR3 DNA is preserved here, 42 bases in frame from base 1. Trimming removed 3 bases from V and 3 bases from J; the gene matches leave 4 bases unexplained. CDR1 and CDR2 are read off the germline V gene (reference sequence) as DFQATT and SNEGSKA. Stable hyperthyroidism was defined as no progression to ophthalmopathy within 18 months of follow-up. Patients with hyperthyroidism were aged 18 to 65 years, had been newly diagnosed, and had a disease duration of less than 2 months. Patients were excluded if they had other autoimmune diseases, uncontrolled infections, pregnancy or lactation. Clinical symptoms, serum thyroxine, TRAb, thyroid ultrasound and orbital computed tomography were used for diagnosis. Ficoll-Paque density gradient centrifugation was used to isolate PBMCs from 9.5 to 10 ml of fresh peripheral blood. Total RNA was extracted using Trizol reagent, and RNA quality was checked on an Agilent 2100 Bioanalyzer.

Input material: peripheral blood. This receptor was identified in a woman between 18 and 29 years old with stable Graves' hyperthyroidism. Some clones in this sample may be carry-over from other donors' samples. Donor details come from another sample of the same person, matched by shared clones. The chain was built from TRBV20-1 and TRBJ2-7; TRBD2 agrees with 11 junctional bases. CDR3 reads: CSARRGLAVYEQYF. In nucleotide form, the sequence is TGCAGTGCTAGGCGGGGACTAGCGGTCTACGAGCAGTACTTC.